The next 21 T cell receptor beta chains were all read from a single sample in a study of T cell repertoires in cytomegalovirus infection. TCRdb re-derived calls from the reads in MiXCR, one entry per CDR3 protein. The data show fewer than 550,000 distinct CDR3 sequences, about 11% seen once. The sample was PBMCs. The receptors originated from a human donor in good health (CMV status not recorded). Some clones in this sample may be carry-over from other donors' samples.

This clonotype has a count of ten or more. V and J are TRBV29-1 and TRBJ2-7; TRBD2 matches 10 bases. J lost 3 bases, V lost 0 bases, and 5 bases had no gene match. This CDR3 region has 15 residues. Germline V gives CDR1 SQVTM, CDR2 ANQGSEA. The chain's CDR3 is CSVEDPIAGGYEQYF. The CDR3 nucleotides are TGCAGCGTTGAAGATCCGATAGCGGGGGGCTACGAGCAGTACTTC.

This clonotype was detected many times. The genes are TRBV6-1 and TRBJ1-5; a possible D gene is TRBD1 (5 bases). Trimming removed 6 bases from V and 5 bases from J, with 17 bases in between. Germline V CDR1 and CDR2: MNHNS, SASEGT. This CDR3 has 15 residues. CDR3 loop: CASRRDSTDHQPQHF. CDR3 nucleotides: TGTGCCAGCAGGCGAGACAGCACCGATCATCAGCCCCAGCATTTT.

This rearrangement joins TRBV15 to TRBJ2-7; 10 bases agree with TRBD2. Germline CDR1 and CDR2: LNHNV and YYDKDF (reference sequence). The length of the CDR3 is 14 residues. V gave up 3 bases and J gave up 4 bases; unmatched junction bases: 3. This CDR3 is CATSRRTSGYEQYF. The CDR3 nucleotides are TGTGCCACCAGCAGGAGGACTAGCGGATACGAGCAGTACTTC.

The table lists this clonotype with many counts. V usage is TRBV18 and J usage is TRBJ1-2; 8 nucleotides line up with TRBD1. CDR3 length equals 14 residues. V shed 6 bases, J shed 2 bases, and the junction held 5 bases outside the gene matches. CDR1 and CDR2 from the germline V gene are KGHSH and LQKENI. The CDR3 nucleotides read TGTGCCAGCTCTTTTCGACAGGGGAACTATGGCTACACCTTC. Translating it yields CASSFRQGNYGYTF.

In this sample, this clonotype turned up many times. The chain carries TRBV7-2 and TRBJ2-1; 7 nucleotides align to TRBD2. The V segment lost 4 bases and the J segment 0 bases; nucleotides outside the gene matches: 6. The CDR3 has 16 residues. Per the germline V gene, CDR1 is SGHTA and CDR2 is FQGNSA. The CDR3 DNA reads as TGTGCCAGCAGCTCCCTAGCGGCTAGCTCCTACAATGAGCAGTTCTTC. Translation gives CASSSLAASSYNEQFF.

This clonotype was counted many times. In nucleotides, the CDR3 is TGTGCCAGCAGCCTCCCTACGGACCGACAGGGCCAAGCTTTCTTT. It specifies CASSLPTDRQGQAFF. The genes are TRBV7-9 and TRBJ1-1; TRBD1 matches 7 bases. This CDR3 contains 15 residues. V gave up 5 bases and J gave up 9 bases; unmatched junction bases: 15. Looked up from germline, CDR1 is SEHNR and CDR2 is FQNEAQ (reference sequence).

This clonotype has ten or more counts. The CDR3 sequence is CASSPRLAGVPQYF. CDR3 nucleotide sequence: TGTGCCAGCAGCCCACGACTAGCGGGAGTGCCGCAGTATTTT. The chain employs TRBV14 and TRBJ2-3; 12 bases align to TRBD2. Unmatched junction bases numbered 6, after V lost 4 bases and J lost 10 bases. The length of the CDR3 is 14 residues. The V gene's germline CDR1 is SGHDN and CDR2 FVKESK. Variable domain in full (rest from reference TRBV14 and TRBJ2-3): EAGVTQFPSHSVIEKGQTVTLRCDPISGHDNLYWYRRVMGKEIKFLLHFVKESKQDESGMPNNRFLAERTGGTYSTLKVQPAELEDSGVYFCASSPRLAGVPQYFGPGTRLTVL.

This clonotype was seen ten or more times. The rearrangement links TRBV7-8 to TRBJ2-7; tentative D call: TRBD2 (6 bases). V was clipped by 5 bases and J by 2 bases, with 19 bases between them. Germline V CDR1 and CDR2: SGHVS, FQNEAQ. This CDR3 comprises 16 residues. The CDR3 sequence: CASSQKAGPRPYEQYF. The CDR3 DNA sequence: TGTGCCAGCAGCCAAAAAGCGGGTCCTCGGCCCTACGAGCAGTACTTC.

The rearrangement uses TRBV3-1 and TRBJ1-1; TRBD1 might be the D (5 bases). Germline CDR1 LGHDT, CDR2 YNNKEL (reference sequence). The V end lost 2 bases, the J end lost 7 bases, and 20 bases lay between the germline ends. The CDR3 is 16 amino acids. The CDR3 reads CASSQFRGTFADEAFF. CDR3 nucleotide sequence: TGTGCCAGCAGCCAATTTAGGGGAACTTTCGCTGATGAAGCTTTCTTT.

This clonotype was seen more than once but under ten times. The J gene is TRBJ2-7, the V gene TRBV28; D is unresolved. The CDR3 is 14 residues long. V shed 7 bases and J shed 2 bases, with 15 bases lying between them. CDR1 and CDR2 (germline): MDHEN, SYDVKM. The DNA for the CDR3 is TGTGCCAGCATCCCTTCGGGCGGCCCCTACGAGCAGTACTTC. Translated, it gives CASIPSGGPYEQYF.

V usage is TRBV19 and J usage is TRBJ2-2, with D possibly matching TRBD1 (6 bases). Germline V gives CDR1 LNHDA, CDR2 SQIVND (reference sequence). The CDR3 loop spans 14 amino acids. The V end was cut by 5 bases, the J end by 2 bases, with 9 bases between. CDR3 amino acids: CASSWDTNTGELFF. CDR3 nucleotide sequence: TGTGCCAGTAGTTGGGACACTAACACCGGGGAGCTGTTTTTT.

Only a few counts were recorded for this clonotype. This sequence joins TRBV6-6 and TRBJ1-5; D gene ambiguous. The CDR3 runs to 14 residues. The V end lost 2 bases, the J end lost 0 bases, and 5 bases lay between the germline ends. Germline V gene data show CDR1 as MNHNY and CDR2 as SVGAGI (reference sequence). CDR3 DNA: TGTGCCAGCAGTTACCTCGTTAGCAATCAGCCCCAGCATTTT. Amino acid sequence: CASSYLVSNQPQHF.

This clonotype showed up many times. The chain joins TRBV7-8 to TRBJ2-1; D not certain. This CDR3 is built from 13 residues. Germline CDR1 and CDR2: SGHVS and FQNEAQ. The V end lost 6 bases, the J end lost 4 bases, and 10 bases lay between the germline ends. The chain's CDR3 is CASRPRTYNEQFF. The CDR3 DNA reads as TGTGCCAGCAGACCTCGGACGTACAATGAGCAGTTCTTC. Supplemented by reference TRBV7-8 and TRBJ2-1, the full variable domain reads GAGVSQSPRYKVAKRGQDVALRCDPISGHVSLFWYQQALGQGPEFLTYFQNEAQLDKSGLPSDRFFAERPEGSVSTLKIQRTQQEDSAVYLCASRPRTYNEQFFGPGTRLTVL.

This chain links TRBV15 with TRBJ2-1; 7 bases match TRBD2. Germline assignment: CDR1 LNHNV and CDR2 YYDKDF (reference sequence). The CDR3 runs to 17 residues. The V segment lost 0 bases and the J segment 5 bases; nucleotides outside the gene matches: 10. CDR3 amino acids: CATSRDKREPNNNEQFF. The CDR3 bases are TGTGCCACCAGCAGAGATAAGCGGGAACCGAACAACAATGAGCAGTTCTTC.

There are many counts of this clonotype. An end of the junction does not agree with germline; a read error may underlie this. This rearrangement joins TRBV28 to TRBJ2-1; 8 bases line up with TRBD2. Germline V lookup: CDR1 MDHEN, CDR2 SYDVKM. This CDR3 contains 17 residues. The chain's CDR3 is CASCFIGGLAYDHEQFF. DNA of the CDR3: TGTGCCAGCTGTTTTATAGGAGGACTAGCCTACGACCATGAGCAGTTCTTC.

CDR3 in amino acids: CASSFRLDEQFF. In nucleotides, the CDR3 is TGTGCCAGCAGTTTCCGACTCGATGAGCAGTTCTTC. V usage is TRBV27 and J usage is TRBJ2-1; D unresolved. Trimming took off 3 bases at V and 8 bases at J, with 8 bases between the two ends. This CDR3 has 12 residues. The germline V gene encodes CDR1 MNHEY and CDR2 SMNVEV (reference sequence).

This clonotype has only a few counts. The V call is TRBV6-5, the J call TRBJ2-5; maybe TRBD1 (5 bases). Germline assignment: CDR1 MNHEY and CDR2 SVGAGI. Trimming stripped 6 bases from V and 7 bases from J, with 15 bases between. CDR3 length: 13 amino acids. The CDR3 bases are TGTGCCAGCAGATCAATACCAAGGGGGACCCAGTACTTC. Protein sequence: CASRSIPRGTQYF.

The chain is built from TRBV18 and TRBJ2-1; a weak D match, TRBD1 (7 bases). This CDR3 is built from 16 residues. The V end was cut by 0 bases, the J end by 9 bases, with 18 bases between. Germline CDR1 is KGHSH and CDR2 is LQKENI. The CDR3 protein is CASSPPSGGRNFEQFF. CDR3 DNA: TGTGCCAGCTCACCACCATCAGGGGGGAGAAACTTTGAGCAGTTCTTC.

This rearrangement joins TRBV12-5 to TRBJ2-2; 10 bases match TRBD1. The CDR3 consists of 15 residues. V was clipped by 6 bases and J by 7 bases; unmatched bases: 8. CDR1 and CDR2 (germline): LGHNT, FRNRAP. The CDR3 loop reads CASGGDRGTVGELFF. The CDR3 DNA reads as TGTGCTAGTGGCGGGGACAGGGGAACGGTCGGGGAGCTGTTTTTT.

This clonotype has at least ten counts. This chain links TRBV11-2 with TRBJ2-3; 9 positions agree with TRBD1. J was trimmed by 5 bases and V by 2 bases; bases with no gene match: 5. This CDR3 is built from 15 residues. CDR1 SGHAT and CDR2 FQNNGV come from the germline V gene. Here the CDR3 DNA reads TGTGCCAGCAGCTTAATCCGGACAGGGGTAGATACGCAGTATTTT. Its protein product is CASSLIRTGVDTQYF.

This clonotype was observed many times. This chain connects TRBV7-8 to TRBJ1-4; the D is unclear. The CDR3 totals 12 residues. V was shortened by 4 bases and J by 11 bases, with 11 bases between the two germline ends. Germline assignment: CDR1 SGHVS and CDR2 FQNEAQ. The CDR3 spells CASSSHSGKLFF. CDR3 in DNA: TGTGCCAGCAGCTCCCACAGTGGGAAACTGTTTTTT.